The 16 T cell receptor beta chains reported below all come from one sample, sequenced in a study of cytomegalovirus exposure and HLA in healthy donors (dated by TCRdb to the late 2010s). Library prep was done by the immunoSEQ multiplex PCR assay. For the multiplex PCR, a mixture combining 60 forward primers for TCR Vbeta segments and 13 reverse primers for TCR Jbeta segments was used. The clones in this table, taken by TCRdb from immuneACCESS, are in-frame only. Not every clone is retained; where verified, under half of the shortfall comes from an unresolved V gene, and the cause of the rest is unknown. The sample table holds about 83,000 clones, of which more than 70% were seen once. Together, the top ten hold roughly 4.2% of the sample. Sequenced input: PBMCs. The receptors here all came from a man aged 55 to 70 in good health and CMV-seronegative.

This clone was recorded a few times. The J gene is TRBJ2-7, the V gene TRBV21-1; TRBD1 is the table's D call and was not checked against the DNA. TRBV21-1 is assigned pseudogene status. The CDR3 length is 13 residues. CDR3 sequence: CASSKVGRAKGYF. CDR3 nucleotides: TGTGCCAGCAGCAAAGTCGGCAGGGCGAAGGGGTACTTC.

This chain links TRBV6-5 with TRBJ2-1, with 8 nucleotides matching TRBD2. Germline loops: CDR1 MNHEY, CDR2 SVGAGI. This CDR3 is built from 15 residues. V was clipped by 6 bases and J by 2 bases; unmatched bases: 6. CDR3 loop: CASRAPGGPYNEQFF. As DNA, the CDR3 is TGTGCCAGCAGAGCCCCGGGGGGGCCCTACAATGAGCAGTTCTTC.

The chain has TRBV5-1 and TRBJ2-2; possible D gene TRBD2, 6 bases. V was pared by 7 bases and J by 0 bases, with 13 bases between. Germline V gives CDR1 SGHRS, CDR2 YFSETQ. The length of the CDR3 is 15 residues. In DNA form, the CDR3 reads TGCGCCAGCTTGGATGGGACTGCGAACACCGGGGAGCTGTTTTTT. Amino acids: CASLDGTANTGELFF.

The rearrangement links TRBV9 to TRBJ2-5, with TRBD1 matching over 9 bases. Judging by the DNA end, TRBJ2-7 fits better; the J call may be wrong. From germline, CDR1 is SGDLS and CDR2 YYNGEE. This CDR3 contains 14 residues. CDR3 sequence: CASSPGTGSHEQYF. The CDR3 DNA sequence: TGTGCCAGCAGCCCCGGGACAGGGTCCCACGAGCAGTACTTC.

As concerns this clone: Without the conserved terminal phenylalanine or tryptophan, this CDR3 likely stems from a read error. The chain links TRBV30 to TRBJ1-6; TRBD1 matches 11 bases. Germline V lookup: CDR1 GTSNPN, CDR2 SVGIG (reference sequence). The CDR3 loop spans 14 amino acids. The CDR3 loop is CAWKGTGGNSPLHL. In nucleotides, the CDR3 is TGTGCCTGGAAAGGGACAGGGGGTAATTCCCCCCTCCACCTT.

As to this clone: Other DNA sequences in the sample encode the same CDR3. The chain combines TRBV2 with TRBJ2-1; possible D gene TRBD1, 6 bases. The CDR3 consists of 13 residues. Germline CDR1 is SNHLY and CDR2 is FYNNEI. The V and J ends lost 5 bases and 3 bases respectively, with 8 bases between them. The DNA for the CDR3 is TGTGCCAGCAGTTCGGACAGCTACAATGAGCAGTTCTTC. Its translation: CASSSDSYNEQFF.

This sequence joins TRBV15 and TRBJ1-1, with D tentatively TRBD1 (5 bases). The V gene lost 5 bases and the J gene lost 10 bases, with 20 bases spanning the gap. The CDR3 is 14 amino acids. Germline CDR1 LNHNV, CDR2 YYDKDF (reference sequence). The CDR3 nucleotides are TGTGCCACCAGCCCCCGGTTAGAGGACATAGCAGCTTTCTTT. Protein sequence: CATSPRLEDIAAFF.

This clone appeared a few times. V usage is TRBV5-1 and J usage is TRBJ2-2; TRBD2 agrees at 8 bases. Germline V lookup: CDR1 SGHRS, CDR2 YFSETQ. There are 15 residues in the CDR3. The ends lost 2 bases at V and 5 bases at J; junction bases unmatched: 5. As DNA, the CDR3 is TGCGCCAGCAGCTTACCAGCGGGGGAGACCGGGGAGCTGTTTTTT. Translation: CASSLPAGETGELFF.

CDR3 DNA sequence: TGTGCCAGCAGCTCCCTGGGGAGGGAGCAGTACTTC. Translation gives CASSSLGREQYF. The V and J genes are TRBV7-6 and TRBJ2-5; 7 bases fit TRBD2. Trimming cost V 4 bases and J 11 bases; bases outside gene matches: 7. This CDR3 is 12 amino acids long. Germline CDR1 SGHVS, CDR2 FNYEAQ. Based on the CDR3 plus reference TRBV7-6 and TRBJ2-5, the full variable domain is GAGVSQSPRYKVTKRGQDVALRCDPISGHVSLYWYRQALGQGPEFLTYFNYEAQQDKSGLPNDRFSAERPEGSISTLTIQRTEQRDSAMYRCASSSLGREQYFGPGTRLLVL.

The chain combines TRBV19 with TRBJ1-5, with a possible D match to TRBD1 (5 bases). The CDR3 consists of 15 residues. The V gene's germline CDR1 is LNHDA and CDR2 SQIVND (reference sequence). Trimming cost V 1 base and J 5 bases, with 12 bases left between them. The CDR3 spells CASSIGQSSYQPQHF. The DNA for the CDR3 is TGTGCCAGTAGTATAGGACAGTCCTCCTATCAGCCCCAGCATTTT.

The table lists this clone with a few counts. Written as DNA, the CDR3 is TGTGCCAGCACTGGGCCAGGGGACCTGAACACTGAAGCTTTCTTT. Encoded protein: CASTGPGDLNTEAFF. This chain connects TRBV7-9 to TRBJ1-1; perhaps TRBD1 as D (6 bases). Germline CDR1 is SEHNR and CDR2 is FQNEAQ (reference sequence). Trimming took 7 bases from V and 0 from J, leaving 15 bases between them. CDR3 size: 15 residues.

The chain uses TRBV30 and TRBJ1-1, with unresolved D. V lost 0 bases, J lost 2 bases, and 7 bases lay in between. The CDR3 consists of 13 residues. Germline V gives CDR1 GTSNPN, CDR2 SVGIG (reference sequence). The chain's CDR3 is CAWSVRVNTEAFF. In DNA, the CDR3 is TGTGCCTGGAGTGTACGAGTTAACACTGAAGCTTTCTTT.

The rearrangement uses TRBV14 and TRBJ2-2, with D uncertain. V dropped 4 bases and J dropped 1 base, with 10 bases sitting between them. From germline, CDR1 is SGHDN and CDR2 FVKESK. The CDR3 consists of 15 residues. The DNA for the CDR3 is TGTGCCAGCAGCCGTTCGACACTGAACACCGGGGAGCTGTTTTTT. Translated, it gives CASSRSTLNTGELFF.

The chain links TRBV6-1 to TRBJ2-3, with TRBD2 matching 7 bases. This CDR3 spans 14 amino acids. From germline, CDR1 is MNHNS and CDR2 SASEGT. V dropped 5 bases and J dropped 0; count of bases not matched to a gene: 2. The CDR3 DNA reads TGTGCCAGCAGTAGCGGGGTTAGCACAGATACGCAGTATTTT. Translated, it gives CASSSGVSTDTQYF.

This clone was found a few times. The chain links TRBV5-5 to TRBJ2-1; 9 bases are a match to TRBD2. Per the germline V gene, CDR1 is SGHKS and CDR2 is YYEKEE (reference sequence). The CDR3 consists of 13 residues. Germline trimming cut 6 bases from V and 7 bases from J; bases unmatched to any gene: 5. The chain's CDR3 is CASTSGGINEQFF. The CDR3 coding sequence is TGTGCCAGCACCAGCGGGGGGATTAATGAGCAGTTCTTC. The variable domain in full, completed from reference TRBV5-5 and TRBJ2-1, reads DAGVTQSPTHLIKTRGQQVTLRCSPISGHKSVSWYQQVLGQGPQFIFQYYEKEERGRGNFPDRFSARQFPNYSSELNVNALLLGDSALYLCASTSGGINEQFFGPGTRLTVL.

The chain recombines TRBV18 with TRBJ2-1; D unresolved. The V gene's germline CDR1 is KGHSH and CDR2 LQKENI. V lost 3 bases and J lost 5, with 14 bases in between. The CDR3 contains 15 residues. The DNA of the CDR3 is TGTGCCAGCTCACCTCTCCTAAGCGTACACAATGAGCAGTTCTTC. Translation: CASSPLLSVHNEQFF.